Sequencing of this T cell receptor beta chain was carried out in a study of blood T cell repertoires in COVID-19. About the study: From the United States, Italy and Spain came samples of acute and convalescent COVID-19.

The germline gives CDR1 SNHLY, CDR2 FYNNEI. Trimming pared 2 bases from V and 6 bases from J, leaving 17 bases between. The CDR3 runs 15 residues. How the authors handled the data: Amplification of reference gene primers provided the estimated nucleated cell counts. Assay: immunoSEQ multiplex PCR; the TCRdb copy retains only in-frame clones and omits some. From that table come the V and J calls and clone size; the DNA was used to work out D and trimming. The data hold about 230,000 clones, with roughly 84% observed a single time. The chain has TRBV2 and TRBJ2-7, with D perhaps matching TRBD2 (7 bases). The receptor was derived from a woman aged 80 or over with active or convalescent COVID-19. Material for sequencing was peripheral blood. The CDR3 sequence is CASSESRGAPSEQYF. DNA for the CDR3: TGTGCCAGCAGTGAAAGTCGGGGGGCGCCGTCCGAGCAGTACTTC.